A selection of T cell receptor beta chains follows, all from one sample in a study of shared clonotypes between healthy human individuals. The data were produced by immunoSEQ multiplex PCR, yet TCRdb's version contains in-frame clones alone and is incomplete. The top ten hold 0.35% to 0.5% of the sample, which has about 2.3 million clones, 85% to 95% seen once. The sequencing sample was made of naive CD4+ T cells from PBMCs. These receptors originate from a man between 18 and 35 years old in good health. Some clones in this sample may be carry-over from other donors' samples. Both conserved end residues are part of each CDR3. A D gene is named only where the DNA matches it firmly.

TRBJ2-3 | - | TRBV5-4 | TGTGCCAGCAGCTGGGGGACAGATACGCAGTATTTT | CASSWGTDTQYF
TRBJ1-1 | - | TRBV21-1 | TGTGCCAGCAGCAAATCAGCGACAGTGAACACTGAAGCTTTCTTT | CASSKSATVNTEAFF
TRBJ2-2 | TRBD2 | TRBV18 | TGTGCCACGGGAGGGGCCATCTCCGGGGAGCTGTTTTTT | CATGGAISGELFF
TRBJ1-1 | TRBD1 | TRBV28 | TGTGCCAGCAGTTTCTCCGGGACAGGGGACGCTGAAGCTTTCTTT | CASSFSGTGDAEAFF
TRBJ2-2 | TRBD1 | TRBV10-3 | TGTGCCATCAGAGGGACAGGGGACACCGGGGAGCTGTTTTTT | CAIRGTGDTGELFF
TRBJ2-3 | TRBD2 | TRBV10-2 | TGCGCCAGCAGTTTCTCTGCCCGAAGCGGGAGACCTAGCACAGATACGCAGTATTTT | CASSFSARSGRPSTDTQYF
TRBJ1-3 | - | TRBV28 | TGTGCCAGCAGTTCGAACGAGGCTGGAAACACCATATATTTT | CASSSNEAGNTIYF
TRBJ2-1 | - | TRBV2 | TGTGCCAGCAGTGAACAGGGAACATACAATGAGCAGTTCTTC | CASSEQGTYNEQFF
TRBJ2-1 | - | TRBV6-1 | TGTGCCAGCAGTGAAGGGAACATCAGAGATCAGTTCTTC | CASSEGNIRDQFF
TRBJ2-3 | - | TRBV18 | TGTGCCAGCTCACCATTTGTCGGGCACGGGGATATAGATACGCAGTATTTT | CASSPFVGHGDIDTQYF
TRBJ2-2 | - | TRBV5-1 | TGCGCCAGCACCCTTGACGGGGAGCTGTTTTTT | CASTLDGELFF
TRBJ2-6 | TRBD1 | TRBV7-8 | TGTGCCAGCAGCCCCCGGACAGGGGGCGAAAGGGCCAACGTCCTGACTTTC | CASSPRTGGERANVLTF
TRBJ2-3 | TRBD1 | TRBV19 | TGTGCCAGTAGTCGACAGGGCCCCACAGATACGCAGTATTTT | CASSRQGPTDTQYF
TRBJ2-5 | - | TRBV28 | TGTGCCAGCAGTTGGATTGGCAGGACCCAAGAGACCCAGTACTTC | CASSWIGRTQETQYF
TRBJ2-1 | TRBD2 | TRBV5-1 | TGCGCCAGCAGCTTGGGGGCCGCGGGAGTCCGCTACAATGAGCAGTTCTTC | CASSLGAAGVRYNEQFF
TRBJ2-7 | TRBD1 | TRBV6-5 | TGTGCCAGCAGTTACGCCGACAGGGGGGGCTACGAGCAGTACTTC | CASSYADRGGYEQYF
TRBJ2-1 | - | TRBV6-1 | TGTGCCAGCAGTGGTCTGGCGCCGAGCTCCTACAATGAGCAGTTCTTC | CASSGLAPSSYNEQFF
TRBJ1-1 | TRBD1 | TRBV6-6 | TGTGCCAGCAGGCGAGCAGGGGGGGAGACTGAAGCTTTCTTT | CASRRAGGETEAFF
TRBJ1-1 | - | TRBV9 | TGTGCCAGCAGCCCACACAGGGTGAACACTGAAGCTTTCTTT | CASSPHRVNTEAFF
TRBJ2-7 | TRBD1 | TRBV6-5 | TGTGCCAGCAGTTACCGGGACAGGGGGCAGTACGAGCAGTACTTC | CASSYRDRGQYEQYF